Included here is one T cell receptor beta chain sequence, with context. Its cognate antigen is unknown. The source of the sample is a study of metastatic and nonmetastatic thyroid tumors. General study results and limits: Within blood and tumor, benign nodules reportedly had significantly lower TCR beta diversity than malignant thyroid tumors did.

The V and J ends lost 0 bases and 6 bases, in that order; junction bases with no gene match: 6. From germline, CDR1 is LGHNA and CDR2 YSLEER. This CDR3 is 15 amino acids long. All patients reached thyroid surgery having received no treatment beforehand. In the original analysis: To classify distant metastasis in papillary thyroid cancer, a model was built from CDR3 differences across clinicopathological groups. MiXCR re-clonotyped the PCR reads for TCRdb. TCRdb, rather than the study authors, made the V and J calls. The sample includes 22,000 or so clones, about 40% seen only once; the top ten take over 20%.

The sequenced material came from blood. The chain has TRBV4-3 and TRBJ2-7; TRBD2 aligns across 9 bases. The TCR comes from a male donor with papillary thyroid cancer or a benign thyroid nodule (not recorded which). Some clones in this sample may be carry-over from other donors' samples. Written as DNA, the CDR3 is TGCGCCAGCAGCCAAGAATTAGCGGGAGTCGCCGAGCAGTACTTC. Its protein product is CASSQELAGVAEQYF.